This TCR beta chain was captured by sequencing in a study of post-analysis software for immune sequencing data. Unique molecular identifiers featured in each of the TCR beta cDNA libraries. MiXCR, run by TCRdb on the PCR reads, gives a single entry per CDR3 protein. Here the sample spans 700,000 to 900,000 distinct CDR3 sequences, around 46% being singletons. This clonotype came up a few times. Its antigen is unknown. The study's findings and limits: When compared against controls, multiple sclerosis patients showed significantly lower normalized Chao1 diversity. Among five TRBV segments more frequent in patients than controls were TRBV5-6, TRBV5-1 and TRBV20-1.

The CDR3 consists of 15 residues. Germline V lookup: CDR1 MNHNS, CDR2 SASEGT. V shed 5 bases and J shed 1 base, with 13 bases lying between them. The origin of this receptor is a girl aged 10-17 years with multiple sclerosis. Sequencing was carried out using blood. V is TRBV6-1 and J is TRBJ2-3; TRBD2 is a possible D gene (5 bases). The DNA for the CDR3 is TGTGCCAGCAGTATCGAGCGGATAGGCACAGATACGCAGTATTTT. Amino acid sequence: CASSIERIGTDTQYF.